Below are 32 T cell receptor beta chains sequenced from a single sample in a study of blood T cells in healthy people across ages. Primers used in a second PCR of roughly 7 to 11 cycles were a sample-barcoded 5' primer and a J-beta primer mix. Using its own MiXCR run on the 5' RACE reads, TCRdb lists one record per CDR3 protein. The data hold over 600,000 distinct CDR3 sequences, with around 50% observed a single time. Sample: blood. The receptor set was obtained from a man in his forties in good health.

This chain joins TRBV27 and TRBJ2-7, with 8 nucleotides matching TRBD1. V trimming: 3 bases; J trimming: 3 bases; junction bases outside the gene matches: 4. Germline loops: CDR1 MNHEY, CDR2 SMNVEV (reference sequence). CDR3 size: 14 residues. This CDR3 reads CASSFIGQGYEQYF. The CDR3 DNA reads TGTGCCAGCAGTTTTATAGGACAGGGCTACGAGCAGTACTTC.

The chain has TRBV7-8 and TRBJ1-1; perhaps TRBD1 as D (6 bases). Germline V CDR1 and CDR2: SGHVS, FQNEAQ. Trimming took 0 bases from V and 3 from J, leaving 11 bases between them. The CDR3 consists of 15 residues. The CDR3 nucleotides are TGTGCCAGCAGCTTAGCGCAGGCAGGGGACACTGAAGCTTTCTTT. It yields the protein CASSLAQAGDTEAFF.

To note about this clonotype: This clone may be a read error of a much larger clone one base away. The chain joins TRBV6-4 to TRBJ2-1; no firm D call. CDR1 MRHNA and CDR2 SNTAGT come from the germline V gene. This CDR3 contains 16 residues. The V end was cut by 0 bases, the J end by 2 bases, with 11 bases between. CDR3: CASSDSDTAPYNEQFF. CDR3 coding DNA: TGTGCCAGCAGTGACTCGGATACAGCGCCCTACAATGAGCAGTTCTTC.

This clonotype came up a few times. The genes are TRBV6-5 and TRBJ1-1, with D hard to call. Trimming took 2 bases from V and 1 from J, leaving 11 bases between them. The germline V gene has CDR1 MNHEY and CDR2 SVGAGI. CDR3 size: 15 residues. In DNA, the CDR3 is TGTGCCAGCAGTTACCACGGCGTGGGGAACACTGAAGCTTTCTTT. This sequence encodes CASSYHGVGNTEAFF.

The chain is built from TRBV24-1 and TRBJ1-2; D gene ambiguous. The CDR3 is 14 residues long. Germline V lookup: CDR1 KGHDR, CDR2 SFDVKD. V lost 3 bases and J lost 4, with 11 bases in between. The CDR3 nucleotides are TGTGCCACCAGTGATCACCATCGGGGCTATGGCTACACCTTC. Residues: CATSDHHRGYGYTF.

The V and J genes are TRBV20-1 and TRBJ2-7; 9 positions agree with TRBD1. Losses at the gene ends were 0 bases for V and 2 bases for J; bases not matched to a gene: 5. This CDR3 contains 15 residues. Per germline, CDR1 DFQATT and CDR2 SNEGSKA (reference sequence). The CDR3 DNA sequence: TGCAGTGCTAGAGATATGGGGACAGGGCCCTACGAGCAGTACTTC. Its protein is CSARDMGTGPYEQYF.

The J gene is TRBJ1-2, the V gene TRBV4-1; TRBD1 matches 7 bases. This CDR3 has 16 amino acids. With V trimmed by 1 base and J by 2 bases, 7 bases remained unmatched. Looked up from germline, CDR1 is MGHRA and CDR2 is YSYEKL. The CDR3 here is CASSQVQGGGNYGYTF. The CDR3 nucleotides are TGCGCCAGCAGCCAAGTACAAGGGGGCGGGAACTATGGCTACACCTTC.

The chain links TRBV28 to TRBJ2-7, with a possible D match to TRBD2 (6 bases). The CDR3 spans 15 residues. V was pared by 6 bases and J by 4 bases, with 19 bases between. Germline CDR1 is MDHEN and CDR2 is SYDVKM. CDR3 DNA: TGTGCCAGCAGGGCGGGACCGGCTGGCTCTTACGAGCAGTACTTC. Its translation: CASRAGPAGSYEQYF.

The chain recombines TRBV7-3 with TRBJ2-5; perhaps TRBD1 as D (8 bases). CDR1 SGHTA and CDR2 FQGTGA come from the germline V gene. V was cut by 5 bases and J by 4 bases, with 20 bases left in between. This CDR3 has 16 residues. The CDR3 DNA sequence: TGTGCCAGCAGCGCCCAGGGGGCGGGGGTAGGAGAGACCCAGTACTTC. Residues: CASSAQGAGVGETQYF.

This clonotype showed up many times. The chain has TRBV7-2 and TRBJ1-2; 7 nucleotides agree with TRBD1. The ends lost 5 bases at V and 12 bases at J; junction bases unmatched: 15. CDR1 SGHTA and CDR2 FQGNSA come from the germline V gene. This CDR3 is built from 14 residues. The CDR3 DNA is TGTGCCAGCAGCCCCCAACTGGGGACAGCTTTTAACACCTTC. Protein product: CASSPQLGTAFNTF.

The chain uses TRBV4-2 and TRBJ2-3, with TRBD2 matching 10 bases. The V segment lost 1 base and the J segment 1 base; nucleotides outside the gene matches: 2. Germline V gives CDR1 LGHNA, CDR2 YNFKEQ. CDR3 length: 16 amino acids. The CDR3 here is CASSQGSGGGTDTQYF. In DNA form, the CDR3 reads TGTGCCAGCAGCCAAGGAAGCGGGGGGGGCACAGATACGCAGTATTTT.

The chain recombines TRBV29-1 with TRBJ1-1, with TRBD1 identical over 8 bases. This CDR3 has 12 amino acids. CDR1 is SQVTM, CDR2 ANQGSEA, per germline. V was clipped by 7 bases and J by 4 bases; unmatched bases: 5. CDR3 in amino acids: CSGNTGGTEAFF. The DNA for the CDR3 is TGCAGCGGGAATACAGGGGGCACTGAAGCTTTCTTT.

The chain employs TRBV7-3 and TRBJ1-2; unclear D gene. Looked up from germline, CDR1 is SGHTA and CDR2 is FQGTGA. The CDR3 sequence is 14 residues long. V was trimmed by 6 bases and J by 4 bases, leaving 15 bases between them. The CDR3: CASRSEGLLYGYTF. Written as DNA, the CDR3 is TGTGCCAGCAGGTCCGAGGGCCTACTCTATGGCTACACCTTC.

The chain is built from TRBV20-1 and TRBJ2-1, with no clear D. The J call may be incorrect, as the DNA end agrees better with TRBJ2-7. Germline V gene sequence: CDR1 DFQATT, CDR2 SNEGSKA (reference sequence). The CDR3 contains 17 residues. The CDR3 region is CSARDSQRMTQVDEQYF. CDR3 DNA sequence: TGCAGTGCTAGAGATTCCCAAAGGATGACTCAAGTGGATGAGCAGTACTTC.

This clonotype showed up just once. The chain carries TRBV13 and TRBJ1-4, with TRBD1 matching over 7 bases. Germline CDR1 and CDR2: PRHDT and FYEKMQ (reference sequence). The CDR3 consists of 17 residues. With V trimmed by 3 bases and J by 4 bases, 11 bases remained unmatched. The CDR3 protein is CASSFKTIQGYNEKLFF. The DNA for the CDR3 is TGTGCCAGCAGCTTCAAAACAATACAGGGGTATAATGAAAAACTGTTTTTT.

This clonotype was observed once. The chain employs TRBV2 and TRBJ1-1, with no clear D. Germline lookup yields CDR1 SNHLY and CDR2 FYNNEI. This CDR3 comprises 14 residues. Trimming stripped 4 bases from V and 8 bases from J, with 17 bases between. The CDR3 is CASSGQNRRSEAFF. In nucleotides, the CDR3 is TGTGCCAGCAGTGGGCAGAATCGGAGGTCCGAAGCTTTCTTT.

The rearrangement joins TRBV20-1 to TRBJ2-1; possibly TRBD1 or TRBD2 for D (5 bases each). CDR1 is DFQATT, CDR2 SNEGSKA, per germline (reference sequence). V lost 3 bases and J lost 9, with 15 bases in between. This CDR3 has 13 residues. The CDR3 DNA sequence: TGCAGTGCTAGCTCGGACCCCGGGGCTGAGCAGTTCTTC. Translating gives CSASSDPGAEQFF.

This clonotype was found a few times. The chain couples TRBV29-1 to TRBJ2-4; 7 bases map to TRBD1. With the DNA end fitting TRBJ2-5 better, the J assignment may be wrong. The CDR3 totals 12 residues. Germline loops: CDR1 SQVTM, CDR2 ANQGSEA. CDR3 loop: CSVLGDRETQYF. CDR3 in DNA: TGCAGCGTTCTTGGGGACAGAGAGACCCAGTACTTC.

The gene calls are TRBV4-1 and TRBJ2-7; 10 bases line up with TRBD2. This CDR3 has 15 amino acids. CDR1 is MGHRA and CDR2 is YSYEKL in the germline V gene. After removal of 3 bases from V and 2 bases from J, the junction contained 4 bases not matched to a gene. CDR3 sequence: CASSQTSGYTYEQYF. The CDR3 nucleotides are TGCGCCAGCAGCCAGACTAGCGGGTACACCTACGAGCAGTACTTC.

V gene TRBV10-3 combines with J gene TRBJ2-1; TRBD2 matches at 7 bases. CDR1 and CDR2 (germline): ENHRY, SYGVKD. The CDR3 totals 15 residues. Unmatched junction bases numbered 9, after V lost 4 bases and J lost 6 bases. CDR3 in amino acids: CAISGSGGFPNEQFF. The CDR3 coding sequence is TGTGCCATCAGTGGGTCCGGGGGGTTCCCCAATGAGCAGTTCTTC.

For the CDR3, the DNA is TGTGCCAGCAGCCAAGGGACTAGCGGGGGTATAGCCAAAAACATTCAGTACTTC. It specifies CASSQGTSGGIAKNIQYF. The chain employs TRBV3-1 and TRBJ2-4; 13 positions match TRBD2. V gave up 1 base and J gave up 0 bases; unmatched junction bases: 3. The CDR3 has 18 residues. From germline, CDR1 is LGHDT and CDR2 YNNKEL (reference sequence). The full variable domain, rest sourced from reference TRBV3-1 and TRBJ2-4, is DTAVSQTPKYLVTQMGNDKSIKCEQNLGHDTMYWYKQDSKKFLKIMFSYNNKELIINETVPNRFSPKSPDKAHLNLHINSLELGDSAVYFCASSQGTSGGIAKNIQYFGAGTRLSVL.

This chain links TRBV12-3 or TRBV12-4 with TRBJ2-1, with 7 bases aligning to TRBD2. J was trimmed by 2 bases and V by 5 bases; bases with no gene match: 15. The CDR3 length is 18 residues. Here the CDR3 DNA reads TGTGCCAGCAGTGCCACTAGCGAAGTGGGTCGGGCCTACAATGAGCAGTTCTTC. Translated: CASSATSEVGRAYNEQFF.

CDR3 bases: TGTGCCAGCAGCTTCGTACCGGGACCCCCGTACTTC. This gives the protein CASSFVPGPPYF. The chain is built from TRBV7-9 and TRBJ2-7; perhaps D is TRBD1 or TRBD2 (5 bases each). The CDR3 is 12 residues long. Looked up from germline, CDR1 is SEHNR and CDR2 is FQNEAQ (reference sequence). The V end was cut by 3 bases, the J end by 12 bases, with 15 bases between.

The CDR3 loop reads CASSPGVGLTADEQYF. The CDR3 nucleotides are TGTGCCAGCAGCCCAGGGGTCGGACTAACAGCGGACGAGCAGTACTTC. This chain links TRBV6-2 or TRBV6-3 with TRBJ2-7; D is perhaps TRBD1 or TRBD2 (6 bases each). This CDR3 comprises 16 residues. V was cut by 6 bases and J by 5 bases, with 23 bases left in between. Germline V gives CDR1 MNHEY, CDR2 SVGEGT.

The chain employs TRBV10-3 and TRBJ2-7, with TRBD1 identical over 10 bases. CDR3 length equals 14 residues. Unmatched junction bases numbered 8, after V lost 8 bases and J lost 4 bases. Germline values: CDR1 ENHRY, CDR2 SYGVKD. The CDR3 is CAIGPGQGMYEQYF. CDR3 DNA sequence: TGTGCCATCGGGCCGGGACAGGGGATGTACGAGCAGTACTTC.

This chain links TRBV6-1 with TRBJ1-5; D unresolved. The CDR3 consists of 15 residues. Trimming left V 8 bases short and J 6 bases short, with 20 bases between. The germline V gene has CDR1 MNHNS and CDR2 SASEGT. This CDR3 is CASGQEAGIGQPQHF. DNA of the CDR3: TGTGCCAGCGGCCAGGAGGCCGGCATAGGTCAGCCCCAGCATTTT.

The chain couples TRBV5-1 to TRBJ2-7; no reliable D call. The assigned J gene may be wrong: the sequence end matches TRBJ2-4 better. This CDR3 comprises 14 residues. Germline assignment: CDR1 SGHRS and CDR2 YFSETQ. The CDR3 region is CASSPLSGGNIQYF. The CDR3 bases are TGCGCCAGCAGCCCATTAAGTGGTGGGAACATTCAGTACTTC.

The chain recombines TRBV29-1 with TRBJ1-3; perhaps TRBD1 as D (5 bases). Germline CDR1 reads SQVTM; CDR2 reads ANQGSEA. The V gene lost 4 bases and the J gene lost 0 bases, with 10 bases spanning the gap. The CDR3 covers 14 residues. In DNA, the CDR3 is TGCAGCGTTGTGCAGGGCTACTCTGGAAACACCATATATTTT. Amino acid sequence: CSVVQGYSGNTIYF.

The rearrangement links TRBV7-2 to TRBJ2-3; D unresolved. Germline CDR1 reads SGHTA; CDR2 reads FQGNSA. This CDR3 contains 14 residues. V was shortened by 5 bases and J by 4 bases, with 13 bases between the two germline ends. CDR3 protein: CASSKGLGPDTQYF. The CDR3 DNA sequence: TGTGCCAGCAGCAAGGGTCTTGGGCCAGATACGCAGTATTTT.

Regarding this clonotype: The junction departs from germline at one end; a sequencing error may be responsible. For the CDR3, the DNA is TGCGCCAGCAGCAACCTCAATGGGCTGGGAGAGACCCAGTACTTC. Translating it yields CASSNLNGLGETQYF. The J gene is TRBJ2-7, the V gene TRBV7-2; D is unresolved. The last part of the DNA fits TRBJ2-5 better; the J call may be wrong. Germline CDR1 reads SGHTA; CDR2 reads FQGNSA. The CDR3 consists of 15 residues.

V usage is TRBV7-2 and J usage is TRBJ1-2; D is perhaps TRBD1 (6 bases). The CDR3 totals 13 residues. Germline loops: CDR1 SGHTA, CDR2 FQGNSA. The V end was cut by 5 bases, the J end by 3 bases, with 10 bases between. The CDR3 protein is CASSQSGDYGYTF. CDR3 sequence (DNA): TGTGCCAGCAGCCAATCAGGGGACTATGGCTACACCTTC.

This clonotype was seen a handful of times. This rearrangement joins TRBV9 to TRBJ1-2; D might be TRBD1 (5 bases). The CDR3 spans 13 residues. V was shortened by 0 bases and J by 6 bases, with 9 bases between the two germline ends. Germline CDR1 and CDR2: SGDLS and YYNGEE. The CDR3 nucleotides read TGTGCCAGCAGCGTAGCAGGGAACCATGGCTACACCTTC. Translated, it gives CASSVAGNHGYTF. The whole variable domain, remainder taken from reference TRBV9 and TRBJ1-2, is DSGVTQTPKHLITATGQRVTLRCSPRSGDLSVYWYQQSLDQGLQFLIQYYNGEERAKGNILERFSAQQFPDLHSELNLSSLELGDSALYFCASSVAGNHGYTFGSGTRLTVV.